The T cell receptor beta chain under discussion was sequenced for a study of identical twins (dated by TCRdb to 2016 to 2018). General notes on the study: To test whether fetal clonotypes persist, the study used deep sequencing on TCR alpha and beta repertoires from monozygotic twins, unrelated adults of various ages, and cord blood. To rule out contamination, the twin experiments were replicated at different times with different library preparation protocols.

Library method: 5' RACE. Sequenced using an Illumina HiSeq 2000. A universal primer binding site was introduced by template switching, and a unique molecular identifier was present in the final cDNA, enabling accurate counting of TCR cDNA molecules. Specific primers in the conserved constant-segment region were used to synthesize first-strand cDNA for TCR alpha and beta chains. To control for contamination, every cDNA library was double barcoded, receiving both a SMART-Mk sample barcode and Illumina barcodes. TruSeq adapter sequences along with Illumina sample barcodes were introduced in two successive PCR steps. Sequencing of the TCR alpha and beta cDNA libraries was done on the Illumina HiSeq platform using custom primers. Per the original workflow: MiGEC processed the raw reads to extract unique molecular identifiers, while MiXCR was used to determine the CDR3 positions. Recombination models were inferred per individual with the repgenHMM and IGoR tools using an EM algorithm. The tcR package in R was used for shared clonotype analysis, with sharing normalized by the product of cloneset sizes. To study raw recombination without the effects of thymic and clonal selection, out-of-frame nonproductive sequences were analyzed. TCRdb reanalyzed the raw reads on its own, using fastp at Q25 for trimming and MiXCR for clone calling, and kept in-frame beta chains. Every CDR3 protein is listed once, alongside the most common genes and DNA of its rows. TCRdb assigned the V and J calls; the authors' analysis was not used. This sample lists 470,000 or so distinct CDR3 sequences; less than 25% were detected once. Of the sample, about 3% is held by the ten largest clones.

About this clonotype itself: Its specific antigen is unknown. Base qualities are missing; no much larger clone stands one base away.

The research as a whole found: Compared with coincidental sharing between unrelated individuals, out-of-frame TCR alpha sequences shared between twins had an excess of sequences with low generation probability. A weaker excess of twin sharing was found in beta out-of-frame sequences because the signal-to-noise ratio was lowered by fewer shared sequences. Abundant cord blood beta clonotypes carried fewer insertions; young adult naive repertoires showed a weaker similar trend, while memory repertoires showed none. In monozygotic twins, recombination models systematically underestimated out-of-frame TCR alpha sharing, but the models matched the sharing seen between unrelated individuals. Conclusions relied on cross-sectional statistical analysis, since the same donors could not be followed over many years. Invariant T cells such as MAIT and iNKT could partly confound zero-insertion analyses, although diverse VJ usage argued against such confounding for most clonotypes.

Reading from cysteine to phenylalanine, the CDR3 counts 15 amino acids. Only the CDR3 region is kept as DNA, spanning 45 bases read in frame from base 1. According to the germline V gene (reference sequence), CDR1 reads DFQATT and CDR2 reads SNEGSKA. At the junction V is shortened by 0 bases and J by 4 bases, with 14 bases in between. All donors were healthy Caucasians. Three pairs of female monozygotic twins, all aged roughly 18 to 30 years, were included in the twin cohort. Positive isolation kits from Invitrogen were used to isolate CD4+ and CD8+ T cell populations. Separately, the same data were catalogued under a study of T cells expressing NK-cell markers. The second publication reports: In sorted CD3+CD56+NKG2C+, CD3+CD56+NKG2C- and CD3+CD56-NKG2C+ T-cell subsets from 8 or 9 donors, TCR beta-chain repertoires were profiled. Of the eight sequenced donors, seven were found to be HCMV-seropositive and one was found to be HCMV-seronegative. To restrict sorting to alphabetaTCR-expressing T cells, an anti-gammadeltaTCR antibody was added in several experiments. In more than 5 donors, the dominant CD3+CD56+NKG2C+ clonotypes ranked among the top 10 CD8+ clonotypes, making up 1.0-7.0% of CD8+ T cells. Those dominant clonotypes were again the most abundant among CD3+CD56-NKG2C+ cells in a few donors, at about 28.3-65%. Whether the expanded NKG2C-expressing T cell clones were specific for HCMV antigens remained unclear. The eight sequenced donors were randomly selected healthy volunteers, three men and five women. HCMV serostatus was determined by detecting HCMV-specific IgG in serum with a commercial ELISA kit. MIGEC was used to demultiplex reads and group reads by UMI, and MiTCR was used to assemble and quantify clonotypes. To exclude erroneous sequences, any TCR cDNA sequence not supported by at least two reads was discarded. Downstream repertoire analysis used the tcR package, and clonotypes were matched across fractions by CDR3 nucleotide sequence plus V segment. VDJmatch was used to annotate antigen specificity against VDJdb, with one amino acid substitution in CDR3 permitted.

Sequencing was performed on CD4+ T cells sorted from blood. The clonotype was recovered from a woman younger than 30 in good health. Recombination connected TRBV20-1 to TRBJ2-3; the D gene is not confidently resolved. The DNA reads as follows: TGCAGTGCTAGAGACGGTCGCAAACGCGCAGATACGCAGTATTTT. This translates into CSARDGRKRADTQYF.